This T cell receptor beta chain is drawn from a study of blood T cell repertoires in COVID-19 (dated by TCRdb to the early 2020s). In the study overall: The collaborator samples originated in the United States, Italy and Spain and spanned the acute and convalescent phases of COVID-19. The prospective study material was composed of cDNA or gDNA derived from T cells, B-cell-depleted T cells, or PBMCs. The dataset comprised deeply sampled blood TCRbeta repertoires from subjects exposed to, actively infected with, or recovered from COVID-19. The repertoires were released in a freely available public database intended as a resource for research on the immune response to SARS-CoV-2. Samples came from the ongoing ImmuneRACE study (first 160 participants) plus 1,254 subjects from 6 global collaborators. Sample metadata almost always included a de-identified subject ID, COVID-19 status, age in years and sex. Where available, HLA class I and class II types were taken from metadata supplied by the sample provider and were not determined by assay-based typing. Beyond this particular receptor, the publication reports: The amount of clinical and demographic metadata varied by source and participant and was provided uncurated.

The count of this clone is one. Its antigen remains unidentified. One base away there is no much larger clone; base qualities are not given. TCRbeta CDR3 regions were amplified from genomic DNA using the immunoSEQ Assay, a bias-controlled multiplex PCR. The original methods were these. Within the assay, amplification of reference gene primers was used to estimate how many nucleated cells each sample contained. Sequence reads were collapsed and filtered to measure the absolute abundance of every unique TCRbeta CDR3 rearrangement. For each sample, productive Simpson clonality was calculated as the square root of Simpson's diversity index over productive rearrangements. TCRdb re-hosts the immuneACCESS table, in-frame sequences only. Its copies lack some clones; in the studies checked, an unresolved V gene accounts for under half of them, and the cause for the rest is not known. V, J and clone size derive from that table, while D and trimming were established from the DNA sequence. Counted in this sample were about 140,000 clones; roughly four fifths of them appeared once. Of the sample, roughly 4% falls within the top ten clones.

After removal of 4 bases from V and 2 bases from J, the junction retains 9 bases not matched to a gene. CDR1 MNHEY and CDR2 SVGEGT are derived from the germline V gene. The CDR3 numbers 16 residues from cysteine through phenylalanine. The kept DNA is CDR3 alone, 48 bases in frame from the first base. The collaborating institutions used their own protocols to collect whole blood in K2EDTA tubes. For TCRbeta analysis, collaborator samples were shipped as frozen whole blood, as isolated PBMCs, or as DNA extracted from either sample type. This chain is built from TRBV6-2 or TRBV6-3 and TRBJ2-5; 8 central nucleotides agree with TRBD1. This receptor was taken from a woman of 80 years or more with acute or convalescent COVID-19. The sample taken for sequencing was peripheral blood. The DNA reads as follows: TGTGCCAGCAGTTCCTTTACAGGGGGATCACAAGAGACCCAGTACTTC. It specifies CASSSFTGGSQETQYF.